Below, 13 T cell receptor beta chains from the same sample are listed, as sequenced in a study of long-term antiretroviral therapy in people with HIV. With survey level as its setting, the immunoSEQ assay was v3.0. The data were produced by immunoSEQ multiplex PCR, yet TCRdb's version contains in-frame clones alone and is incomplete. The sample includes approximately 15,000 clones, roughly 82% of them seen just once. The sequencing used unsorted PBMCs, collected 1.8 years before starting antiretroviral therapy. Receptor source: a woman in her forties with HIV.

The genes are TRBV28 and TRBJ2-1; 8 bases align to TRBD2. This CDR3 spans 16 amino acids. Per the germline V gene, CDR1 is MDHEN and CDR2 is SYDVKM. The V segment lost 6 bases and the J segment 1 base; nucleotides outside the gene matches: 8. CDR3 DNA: TGTGCCAGCAGGACTCAGTTAGCGGGGTCCTACAATGAGCAGTTCTTC. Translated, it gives CASRTQLAGSYNEQFF.

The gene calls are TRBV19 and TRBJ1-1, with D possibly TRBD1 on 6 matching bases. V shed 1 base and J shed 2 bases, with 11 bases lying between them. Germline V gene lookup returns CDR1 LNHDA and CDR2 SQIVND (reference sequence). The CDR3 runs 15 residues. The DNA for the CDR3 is TGTGCCAGTAGTATAGGGGAGGGGGACAACACTGAAGCTTTCTTT. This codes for CASSIGEGDNTEAFF.

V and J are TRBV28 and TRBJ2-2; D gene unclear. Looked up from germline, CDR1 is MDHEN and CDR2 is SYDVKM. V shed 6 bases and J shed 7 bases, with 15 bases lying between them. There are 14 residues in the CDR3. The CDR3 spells CASSSVRFGGELFF. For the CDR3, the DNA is TGTGCCAGCAGCTCTGTTCGGTTCGGCGGGGAGCTGTTTTTT.

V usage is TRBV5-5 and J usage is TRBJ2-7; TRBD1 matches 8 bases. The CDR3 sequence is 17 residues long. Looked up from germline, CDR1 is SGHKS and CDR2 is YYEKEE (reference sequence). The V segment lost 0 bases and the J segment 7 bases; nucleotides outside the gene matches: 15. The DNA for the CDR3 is TGTGCCAGCAGCTTGGGCGTGAGGGCGCAGGGGGCGCGGGAGCAGTACTTC. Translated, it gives CASSLGVRAQGAREQYF.

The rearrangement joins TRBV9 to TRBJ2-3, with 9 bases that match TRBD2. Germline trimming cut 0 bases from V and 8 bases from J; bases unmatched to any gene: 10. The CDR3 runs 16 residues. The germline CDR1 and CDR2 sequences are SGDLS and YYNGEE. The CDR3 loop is CASSVDAGGGMGTQYF. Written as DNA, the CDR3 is TGTGCCAGCAGCGTAGATGCGGGAGGGGGAATGGGTACGCAGTATTTT. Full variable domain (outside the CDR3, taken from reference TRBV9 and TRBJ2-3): DSGVTQTPKHLITATGQRVTLRCSPRSGDLSVYWYQQSLDQGLQFLIQYYNGEERAKGNILERFSAQQFPDLHSELNLSSLELGDSALYFCASSVDAGGGMGTQYFGPGTRLTVL.

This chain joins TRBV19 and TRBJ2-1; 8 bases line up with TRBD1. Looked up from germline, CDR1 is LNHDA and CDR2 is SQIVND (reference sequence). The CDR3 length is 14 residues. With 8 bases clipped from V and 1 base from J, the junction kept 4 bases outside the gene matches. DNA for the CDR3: TGTGCCAGTCAGGACAGGGCGTCCTACAATGAGCAGTTCTTC. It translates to CASQDRASYNEQFF.

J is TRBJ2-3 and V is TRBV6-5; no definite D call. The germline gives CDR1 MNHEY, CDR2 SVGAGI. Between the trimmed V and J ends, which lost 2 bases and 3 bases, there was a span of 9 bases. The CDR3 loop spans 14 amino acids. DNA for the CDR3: TGTGCCAGCAGTTACGGTCGGATGACAGATACGCAGTATTTT. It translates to CASSYGRMTDTQYF.

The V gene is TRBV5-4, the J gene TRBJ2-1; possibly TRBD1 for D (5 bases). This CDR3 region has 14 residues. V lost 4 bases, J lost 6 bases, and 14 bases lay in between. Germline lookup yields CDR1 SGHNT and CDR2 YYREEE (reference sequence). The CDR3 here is CASSLLVGANEQFF. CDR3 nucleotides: TGTGCCAGCAGCCTGTTAGTAGGGGCCAATGAGCAGTTCTTC.

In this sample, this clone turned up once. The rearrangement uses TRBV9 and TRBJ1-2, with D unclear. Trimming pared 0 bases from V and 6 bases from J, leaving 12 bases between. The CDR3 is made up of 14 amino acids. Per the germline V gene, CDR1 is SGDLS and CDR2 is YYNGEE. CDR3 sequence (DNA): TGTGCCAGCAGCGTAGATCCGGGGTTTGATGGCTACACCTTC. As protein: CASSVDPGFDGYTF.

In nucleotides, the CDR3 is TGTGCTAGTGGTTTAGGGGAAGAGCAGTACTTC. Translating it yields CASGLGEEQYF. The chain is built from TRBV12-5 and TRBJ2-7; a weak D match, TRBD1 (5 bases). V shed 3 bases and J shed 7 bases, with 7 bases lying between them. The germline V gene encodes CDR1 LGHNT and CDR2 FRNRAP. The CDR3 is 11 residues long.

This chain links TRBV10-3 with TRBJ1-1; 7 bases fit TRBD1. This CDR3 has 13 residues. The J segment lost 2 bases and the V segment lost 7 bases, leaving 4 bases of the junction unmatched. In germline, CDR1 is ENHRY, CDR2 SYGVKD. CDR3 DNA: TGTGCCATCAAAGGACAGGTAAACACTGAAGCTTTCTTT. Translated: CAIKGQVNTEAFF.

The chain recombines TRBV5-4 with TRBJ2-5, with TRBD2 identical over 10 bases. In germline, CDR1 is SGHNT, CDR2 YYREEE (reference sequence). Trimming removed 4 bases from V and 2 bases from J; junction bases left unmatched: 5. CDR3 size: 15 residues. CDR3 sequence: CASSLTSGNQETQYF. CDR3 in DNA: TGTGCCAGCAGCCTTACTAGCGGGAATCAAGAGACCCAGTACTTC.

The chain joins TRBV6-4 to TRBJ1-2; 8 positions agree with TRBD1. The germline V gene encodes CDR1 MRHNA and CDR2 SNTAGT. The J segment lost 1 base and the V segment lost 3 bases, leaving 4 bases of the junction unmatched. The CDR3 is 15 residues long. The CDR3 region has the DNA TGTGCCAGCAGTGAATACAGGGGGTTTAACTATGGCTACACCTTC. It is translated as CASSEYRGFNYGYTF.